Following are 24 T cell receptor beta chains from one sample sequenced in a study of T cell repertoires in cytomegalovirus infection. TCRdb itself ran the reads through MiXCR, one entry per CDR3 protein. This sample has roughly 500,000 distinct CDR3 sequences, with about 33% found just once. These TCRs are of unknown antigen specificity. The material sequenced was cultured PBMCs, taken from culture after CMV antigen stimulation. All receptors derive from a human donor in good health (CMV status not recorded). Some clones in this sample may be carry-over from other donors' samples.

The rearrangement joins TRBV20-1 to TRBJ2-3; D is unclear. Per the germline V gene, CDR1 is DFQATT and CDR2 is SNEGSKA (reference sequence). This CDR3 region has 13 residues. V was pared by 3 bases and J by 1 base, with 8 bases between. CDR3 sequence reads: CSASLARTDTQYF. The DNA for the CDR3 is TGCAGTGCTAGTTTAGCCCGCACAGATACGCAGTATTTT.

CDR3 in DNA: TGTGCCAGCAGCCTTCTCCTCGGTTCCGGGACAGGGATGGGAGAGACCCAGTACTTC. Translating gives CASSLLLGSGTGMGETQYF. The J gene is TRBJ2-5, the V gene TRBV11-2; 9 bases are a match to TRBD1. With V trimmed by 5 bases and J by 4 bases, 20 bases remained unmatched. The CDR3 has 19 residues. CDR1 and CDR2 from the germline V gene are SGHAT and FQNNGV.

The rearrangement joins TRBV5-4 to TRBJ1-3; TRBD1 matches 9 bases. V was pared by 3 bases and J by 3 bases, with 10 bases of the junction left unmatched. Germline CDR1 SGHNT, CDR2 YYREEE (reference sequence). CDR3 length: 17 residues. CDR3 bases: TGTGCCAGCAGCTCACCCCGGCTGACAGGGGGTGGAAACACCATATATTTT. This gives the protein CASSSPRLTGGGNTIYF.

This clonotype was seen a handful of times. V usage is TRBV20-1 and J usage is TRBJ2-1; D is possibly TRBD1 or TRBD2 (5 bases each). Germline CDR1 reads DFQATT; CDR2 reads SNEGSKA (reference sequence). The V end was cut by 1 base, the J end by 8 bases, with 21 bases between. CDR3 length: 16 amino acids. CDR3 sequence reads: CSARVGTGTQHDEQFF. DNA for the CDR3: TGCAGTGCTAGAGTTGGAACCGGGACCCAGCACGATGAGCAGTTCTTC.

In its sample, this clonotype was seen many times. The CDR3 spells CASSYEGGTDTQYF. The CDR3 nucleotides read TGTGCCAGCAGTTACGAGGGAGGCACAGATACGCAGTATTTT. This chain connects TRBV6-2 or TRBV6-3 to TRBJ2-3; possibly TRBD2 for D (5 bases). The CDR3 is 14 residues long. V was pared by 2 bases and J by 1 base, with 7 bases between. Germline loops: CDR1 MNHEY, CDR2 SVGEGT.

This clonotype was seen just once. This chain links TRBV12-3 or TRBV12-4 with TRBJ2-1; D uncertain. V lost 7 bases and J lost 0, with 7 bases in between. CDR3 length: 13 residues. CDR3 DNA: TGTGCCAGCAAGATTACCTCCTACAATGAGCAGTTCTTC. Encoded protein: CASKITSYNEQFF.

The J gene is TRBJ2-3, the V gene TRBV12-3 or TRBV12-4; 12 bases are a match to TRBD2. The CDR3 runs to 16 residues. Germline trimming cut 5 bases from V and 4 bases from J; bases unmatched to any gene: 7. CDR3 protein: CASSAASGRGADTQYF. CDR3 nucleotide sequence: TGTGCCAGCAGTGCCGCTAGCGGGAGGGGCGCAGATACGCAGTATTTT.

This chain connects TRBV4-2 to TRBJ2-3, with TRBD2 matching over 9 bases. The germline V gene encodes CDR1 LGHNA and CDR2 YNFKEQ. The junction had 7 bases not matched to a gene; V was cut back by 1 base and J by 2 bases. This CDR3 region has 17 residues. The CDR3 loop is CASSQVTGGRATDTQYF. The CDR3, as DNA: TGTGCCAGCAGCCAAGTTACGGGCGGGAGGGCCACAGATACGCAGTATTTT.

The chain has TRBV3-1 and TRBJ2-1, with TRBD1 identical over 8 bases. The CDR3 length is 16 residues. Germline lookup yields CDR1 LGHDT and CDR2 YNNKEL (reference sequence). Trimming at V came to 0 bases and at J to 3 bases, leaving 4 bases not matched to a gene. The CDR3, as DNA: TGTGCCAGCAGCCAAGATCCGGGACAGGACTACAATGAGCAGTTCTTC. It yields the protein CASSQDPGQDYNEQFF.

The CDR3 is CATSRAGHQSTDTQYF. The CDR3 DNA sequence: TGTGCCACCAGCAGAGCGGGACACCAGAGCACAGATACGCAGTATTTT. The chain couples TRBV15 to TRBJ2-3, with a possible D match to TRBD1 (6 bases). The ends were cut back, 1 base at V and 0 bases at J, with 11 bases in the middle. The CDR3 has 16 residues. CDR1 and CDR2 from the germline V gene are LNHNV and YYDKDF (reference sequence).

The genes are TRBV7-2 and TRBJ1-4; unclear D gene. This CDR3 has 12 amino acids. The V end lost 5 bases, the J end lost 8 bases, and 9 bases lay between the germline ends. Germline V CDR1 and CDR2: SGHTA, FQGNSA. The chain's CDR3 is CASSPSPEKLFF. CDR3 in DNA: TGTGCCAGCAGCCCCAGCCCGGAAAAACTGTTTTTT.

V and J are TRBV7-9 and TRBJ1-2, with D possibly being TRBD1 (5 bases). Trimming took off 4 bases at V and 2 bases at J, with 11 bases between the two ends. The CDR3 sequence is 14 residues long. CDR1 is SEHNR, CDR2 FQNEAQ, per germline (reference sequence). CDR3 residues: CASSSKTENYGYTF. The CDR3, as DNA: TGTGCCAGCAGCTCAAAGACAGAGAACTATGGCTACACCTTC.

In DNA, the CDR3 is TGTGCCAGCCTTCTGCTCGAGACTCCGAACACCGGGGAGCTGTTTTTT. This encodes CASLLLETPNTGELFF. V is TRBV5-6 and J is TRBJ2-2; D is undetermined. Germline lookup yields CDR1 SGHDT and CDR2 YYEEEE. The V and J ends lost 7 bases and 0 bases respectively, with 16 bases between them. This CDR3 is built from 16 residues.

The CDR3, as DNA: TGTGCCAGCAGATGGGACAGGGGAGAACAGCCCCAGCATTTT. As protein: CASRWDRGEQPQHF. The rearrangement uses TRBV12-3 or TRBV12-4 and TRBJ1-5; 10 bases line up with TRBD1. The trim removed 6 bases at V and 7 bases at J, leaving 6 bases unmatched. The CDR3 runs to 14 residues.

The chain is built from TRBV28 and TRBJ2-1; D remains unclear. The CDR3 covers 12 residues. The germline V and J ends were trimmed by 5 bases and 10 bases, with 12 bases remaining between them. Germline V gives CDR1 MDHEN, CDR2 SYDVKM. The CDR3 DNA is TGTGCCAGCAGTGTCATAGAAGGGGAGCAGTTCTTC. Its translation is CASSVIEGEQFF.

The V gene is TRBV7-8, the J gene TRBJ2-7; unclear D gene. Germline assignment: CDR1 SGHVS and CDR2 FQNEAQ. V lost 6 bases and J lost 1, with 1 base in between. CDR3 length equals 10 residues. This CDR3 reads CASRSYEQYV. CDR3 bases: TGTGCCAGCAGGTCCTACGAGCAGTACGTC.

The chain combines TRBV6-8 with TRBJ2-5; either TRBD1 or TRBD2 may supply D (6 bases each). The CDR3 sequence is 14 residues long. V lost 7 bases, J lost 4 bases, and 16 bases lay in between. Germline loops: CDR1 MNHGY, CDR2 SAAAGT. CDR3 region: CASNLTGGGETQYF. DNA for the CDR3: TGTGCCAGCAATCTTACCGGAGGGGGAGAGACCCAGTACTTC.

This rearrangement joins TRBV28 to TRBJ1-5; 9 nucleotides agree with TRBD1. The trim removed 6 bases at V and 7 bases at J, leaving 7 bases unmatched. The CDR3 has 14 residues. The germline V gene encodes CDR1 MDHEN and CDR2 SYDVKM. The CDR3 spells CASRPDRGRQPQHF. DNA for the CDR3: TGTGCCAGCAGGCCGGACAGGGGAAGGCAGCCCCAGCATTTT. The full variable domain, completed using reference TRBV28 and TRBJ1-5, is DVKVTQSSRYLVKRTGEKVFLECVQDMDHENMFWYRQDPGLGLRLIYFSYDVKMKEKGDIPEGYSVSREKKERFSLILESASTNQTSMYLCASRPDRGRQPQHFGDGTRLSIL.

This chain connects TRBV6-2 or TRBV6-3 to TRBJ2-5; TRBD2 matches 7 bases. V lost 0 bases to trimming and J lost 0 bases; unmatched junction nucleotides: 10. This CDR3 contains 18 residues. Germline CDR1 reads MNHEY; CDR2 reads SVGEGT. CDR3 sequence: CASSYSSPLAGNQETQYF. The DNA for the CDR3 is TGTGCCAGCAGTTACTCGTCTCCATTAGCGGGTAACCAAGAGACCCAGTACTTC.

This clonotype has only a few counts. The chain combines TRBV28 with TRBJ2-2, with 7 positions matching TRBD1. With V trimmed by 6 bases and J by 4 bases, 5 bases remained unmatched. The CDR3 length is 14 residues. CDR1 MDHEN and CDR2 SYDVKM come from the germline V gene. The CDR3 is CASRDHRGTGELFF. CDR3 DNA sequence: TGTGCCAGCAGAGACCACAGGGGCACCGGGGAGCTGTTTTTT.

This clonotype was counted only a few times. The CDR3 region is CASEEFSGNTIYF. The CDR3 coding sequence is TGTGCCTCAGAGGAGTTCTCTGGAAACACCATATATTTT. This sequence joins TRBV25-1 and TRBJ1-3, with unresolved D. V was clipped by 11 bases and J by 0 bases, with 11 bases between them. Germline CDR1 and CDR2: MGHDK and SYGVNS. CDR3 length: 13 residues.

This clonotype was picked up a small number of times. CDR3 sequence (DNA): TGTGCCAGCAGCTTATCGGGACTAGTGAACACCGGGGAGCTGTTTTTT. Translated: CASSLSGLVNTGELFF. The rearrangement joins TRBV7-2 to TRBJ2-2; TRBD2 matches 8 bases. Germline CDR1 and CDR2: SGHTA and FQGNSA. The CDR3 has 16 residues. J gave up 1 base and V 2 bases, and 3 bases lay outside the gene matches.

This clonotype was seen more than once but under ten times. Here the CDR3 DNA reads TGCGCCAGCAGCCACGGGACGCCTTCCTACAATGAGCAGTTCTTC. Its translation is CASSHGTPSYNEQFF. The chain combines TRBV4-3 with TRBJ2-1; D is perhaps TRBD1 or TRBD2 (5 bases each). There are 15 residues in the CDR3. Trimming took 3 bases from V and 1 from J, leaving 10 bases between them. Germline V gives CDR1 LGHNA, CDR2 YSLEER.

The chain employs TRBV2 and TRBJ1-5, with a tentative D call TRBD1 (6 bases). The V and J ends lost 4 bases and 1 base respectively, with 8 bases between them. Germline CDR1 and CDR2: SNHLY and FYNNEI. The CDR3 spans 14 residues. The CDR3 reads CASSGGTSNQPQHF. Written as DNA, the CDR3 is TGTGCCAGCAGTGGCGGGACAAGCAATCAGCCCCAGCATTTT.